The T cell receptor beta chain under discussion was sequenced for a study of early T cells in non-severe SARS-CoV-2 infection. About the research overall: Unpaired chains resulted from sequencing bulk RNA of unsorted whole blood.

This clonotype is termed medium-sized. Its antigen is unknown. General observations from the study: CD4 and private specificities were missed by VDJdb matching, which favored anti-spike CD8 responses.

Germline V gene sequence: CDR1 SNHLY, CDR2 FYNNEI. Unmatched junction bases numbered 9, after V lost 10 bases and J lost 4 bases. The CDR3 runs 14 residues. Individual cDNA molecules received unique molecular identifiers during library preparation. A single record per CDR3 protein comes from TCRdb applying MiXCR to the 5' RACE reads. Of more than 65,000 distinct CDR3 sequences in the sample, roughly 13% were seen once. Material for sequencing was whole blood. This sequence was found in an adult who was a healthcare worker with PCR-confirmed SARS-CoV-2 infection or an uninfected control (not recorded which). This chain links TRBV2 with TRBJ2-2, with 7 bases lining up with TRBD1. This CDR3 reads CAIRDGDSTGELFF. CDR3 DNA sequence: TGTGCCATCAGGGACGGGGACAGCACCGGGGAGCTGTTTTTT.